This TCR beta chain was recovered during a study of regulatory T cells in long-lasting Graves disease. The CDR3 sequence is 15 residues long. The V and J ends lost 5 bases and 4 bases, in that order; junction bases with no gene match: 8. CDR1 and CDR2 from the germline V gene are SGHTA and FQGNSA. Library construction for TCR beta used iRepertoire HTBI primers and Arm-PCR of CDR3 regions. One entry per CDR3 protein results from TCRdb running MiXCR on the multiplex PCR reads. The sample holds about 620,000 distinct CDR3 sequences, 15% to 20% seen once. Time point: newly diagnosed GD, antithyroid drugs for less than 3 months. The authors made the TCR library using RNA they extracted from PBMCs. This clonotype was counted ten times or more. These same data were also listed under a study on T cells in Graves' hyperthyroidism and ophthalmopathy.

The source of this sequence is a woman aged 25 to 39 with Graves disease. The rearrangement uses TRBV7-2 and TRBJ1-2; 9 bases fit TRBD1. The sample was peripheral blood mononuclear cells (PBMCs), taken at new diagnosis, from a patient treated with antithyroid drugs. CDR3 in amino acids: CASSPRTGDGYGYTF. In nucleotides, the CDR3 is TGTGCCAGCAGCCCGCGGACAGGGGACGGCTATGGCTACACCTTC.